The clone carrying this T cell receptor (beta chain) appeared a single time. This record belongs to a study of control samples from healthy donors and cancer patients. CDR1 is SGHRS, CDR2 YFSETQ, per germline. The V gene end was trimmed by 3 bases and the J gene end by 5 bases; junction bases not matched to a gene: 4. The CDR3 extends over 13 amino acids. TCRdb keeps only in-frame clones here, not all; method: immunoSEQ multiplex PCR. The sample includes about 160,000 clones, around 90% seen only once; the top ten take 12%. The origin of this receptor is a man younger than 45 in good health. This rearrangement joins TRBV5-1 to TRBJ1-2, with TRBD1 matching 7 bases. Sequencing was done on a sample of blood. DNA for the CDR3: TGCGCCAGCAGCTCGGGGACAGATTATGGCTACACCTTC. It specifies CASSSGTDYGYTF.